The entry below describes one T cell receptor (beta chain). These data come from a study of blood T cell repertoires in COVID-19. On the study more broadly: Sites in the United States, Italy and Spain provided acute and convalescent COVID-19 samples. PBMCs, B-cell-depleted T cells, or T cells were the source of the cDNA or gDNA that made up the material.

In the authors' workflow: Cell counts per sample came from amplifying reference gene primers. Here immunoSEQ multiplex PCR was the method, and the copy in TCRdb shows in-frame clones only, minus some. D and trimming were read from the DNA, whereas the V and J calls and clone size are those reported in that table. The sample carries around 100,000 clones, 82% recorded once. The CDR3 is 14 amino acids. Trimming cost V 2 bases and J 5 bases, with 9 bases left between them. In germline, CDR1 is MDHEN, CDR2 SYDVKM. The sequenced sample consisted of peripheral blood. V usage is TRBV28 and J usage is TRBJ2-2; no firm D call. This sequence originates from a man aged 70 or older with acute or convalescent COVID-19. CDR3 nucleotide sequence: TGTGCCAGCAGTTTAAGCGCGGAGACCGGGGAGCTGTTTTTT. Protein: CASSLSAETGELFF. Full variable domain (rest looked up from reference TRBV28 and TRBJ2-2): DVKVTQSSRYLVKRTGEKVFLECVQDMDHENMFWYRQDPGLGLRLIYFSYDVKMKEKGDIPEGYSVSREKKERFSLILESASTNQTSMYLCASSLSAETGELFFGEGSRLTVL.